The entry that follows covers one T cell receptor (beta chain) sequence. The antigen is undetermined. A much larger clone differs from this one at a single base, so this may be a read error. RNA transcripts served as the template for amplifying TCR beta CDR3 regions. Carried out on the TCR CDR3, a first-round RT-PCR used the HTBI primer set. TCRdb independently ran MiXCR on the multiplex PCR reads; one entry per CDR3 protein. Of 400,000 to 600,000 distinct CDR3 sequences detected, less than 25% appear once; the ten largest clones hold less than 30%. The sample originates from a study of T cells in Graves' hyperthyroidism and ophthalmopathy. The study, taken as a whole, reports: Prediction of ophthalmopathy progression came a median 6.5 months pre-onset.

The CDR3 covers 15 residues. Germline V gives CDR1 SEHNR, CDR2 FQNEAQ (reference sequence). The chain couples TRBV7-9 to TRBJ2-5; possible D gene TRBD1, 6 bases. Sequenced input: blood. This TCR was sampled from a man between 18 and 35 years old with Graves' hyperthyroidism. This CDR3 reads CASSLPGQFQDTQYF. The CDR3 DNA follows: TGTGCCAGCAGCTTACCCGGACAGTTCCAAGATACCCAGTACTTC.